Listed below are T cell receptor beta chains from one sample, sequenced in a study of cytomegalovirus exposure and HLA in healthy donors. Assay: immunoSEQ multiplex PCR; the TCRdb copy retains only in-frame clones and omits some. Of about 110,000 clones in the sample, roughly 79% were seen once. The sample comprised PBMCs. These receptors originate from a woman in her fifties or sixties in good health and CMV-seropositive. CDR3s leave out the opening cysteine and the closing phenylalanine or tryptophan. The order of the fields is J gene, D gene, V gene, clone size, CDR3 protein. The D gene is left open where the match is weak. The size of a clone is reported for some rows only, either as once, few or many, or as a class for expanded clones.

TRBJ2-2 TRBD1 TRBV5-1 NA ASSQLSTGPGELF
TRBJ2-7 TRBD1 TRBV18 NA ASSPPRTGAYEQY
TRBJ1-1 NA TRBV15 NA ATSRDIVGLLNTEAF
TRBJ2-2 TRBD2 TRBV7-3 once ASSPRTSGNAGELF
TRBJ2-5 NA TRBV9 NA ASSVYTGTQETQY
TRBJ2-5 TRBD2 TRBV9 NA ASSVQGLALQETQY
TRBJ2-5 NA TRBV9 NA ASSVGGGGNLQETQY
TRBJ2-1 TRBD2 TRBV4-2 once ASSQPGTSGNNEQF
TRBJ1-2 TRBD1 TRBV27 NA ATQPLQGALVYGYT
TRBJ2-7 NA TRBV10-3 NA AISTGQSYEQY
TRBJ2-3 TRBD1 TRBV6-1 NA ASSVDRDRDTDTQY
TRBJ2-6 NA TRBV9 NA ASSGTVLGANGLT
TRBJ2-7 TRBD2 TRBV7-2 NA ASSSGRASEQY
TRBJ2-4 TRBD2 TRBV7-2 once ASSQLGLADPKNIQY
TRBJ1-2 TRBD1 TRBV6-5 NA ASSDPGQLYGYT
TRBJ2-5 TRBD1 TRBV27 NA ASSGGQGRQETQY
TRBJ2-5 NA TRBV28 few ASSFQGGAETQY
TRBJ2-3 NA TRBV9 NA ASSGPGTKDTQY
TRBJ1-4 NA TRBV5-1 NA ASSITGQNEKLF
TRBJ1-5 NA TRBV5-1 NA ASSWGREESNQPQH
TRBJ2-2 NA TRBV6-1 NA ASSTQGSTGELF
TRBJ1-5 NA TRBV6-1 NA ASSAHINQPQH
TRBJ2-2 NA TRBV10-3 NA AISESPAGEGELF
TRBJ2-7 TRBD1 TRBV28 NA ASTLGELGGPYEQY
TRBJ2-3 TRBD1 TRBV5-4 NA ASSLVQGAGDTQY
TRBJ2-2 NA TRBV18 NA ASSGANTGELF
TRBJ1-2 NA TRBV7-2 NA ASSLDGAGGYT
TRBJ2-1 NA TRBV2 NA ASSDQGNEQF
TRBJ2-7 TRBD1 TRBV5-6 NA ASSFGQGNEQY
TRBJ2-3 NA TRBV27 NA ASSPSATDTQY